This T cell receptor (beta chain) derives from a study of regulatory T cells in long-lasting Graves disease. Building the TCR beta libraries relied on iRepertoire HTBI primers, and CDR3 regions underwent Arm-PCR. Each CDR3 protein is one row after TCRdb ran MiXCR on the multiplex PCR reads. The data hold about 340,000 distinct CDR3 sequences, with about 20% observed a single time. Germline values: CDR1 SGHAT, CDR2 FQDESV (reference sequence). With 5 bases removed from V and 4 bases from J, the gap between germline ends came to 16 bases. The CDR3 is 15 amino acids. The time point is: persistent/refractory GD, antithyroid drugs over 5 years with positive TRAb. From PBMCs, RNA was extracted and then used to make the TCR library.

The TCR was taken from a female donor with Graves disease. Sequenced material: peripheral blood mononuclear cells (PBMCs), taken when the disease was refractory, from a patient treated with antithyroid drugs. This chain joins TRBV11-1 and TRBJ2-3; no definite D call. The chain's CDR3 is CASSPIESRPDTQYF. The CDR3, as DNA: TGTGCCAGCAGCCCCATTGAGTCGCGCCCAGATACGCAGTATTTT.